The present entry profiles one T cell receptor beta chain with its context. Its specificity is unknown. 13 Jbeta primers and 60 Vbeta primers were used for the PCR. TCRdb's copy holds only in-frame clones and misses some; the assay was immunoSEQ multiplex PCR. The sample contains about 95,000 clones, 60% to 80% of which appear only once. Germline V gene data show CDR1 as SGHKS and CDR2 as YYEKEE (reference sequence). V lost 0 bases, J lost 5 bases, and 8 bases lay in between. CDR3 size: 13 residues. This entry is derived from a study of cytomegalovirus exposure and HLA in healthy donors. Points from the study as a whole: A cluster of highly shared sequence variants was likely a sequencing artifact. Diagnosis of cytomegalovirus status made by the classifier reportedly showed high specificity and sensitivity.

This sequence originates from a woman aged 50 to 65 in good health and CMV-seropositive. The chain couples TRBV5-5 to TRBJ1-1; D is unresolved. The sample comprised PBMCs. In DNA, the CDR3 is TGTGCCAGCAGCTTGGATTGGCGGACTGAAGCTTTCTTT. This codes for CASSLDWRTEAFF.